This T cell receptor beta chain was identified during a study of T cell responses to AZD1222 COVID-19 vaccine. Study context: Combined were second doses at about 4 or about 12 weeks. Study conclusions and caveats: Among vaccine-associated CD4 TCRs, coverage spanned spike, with dominance at 160-218 and 743-854. Reportedly, nearly half of unique spike TCRs recognized epitopes outside B.1.351/B.1.1.7 mutations.

Trimming cost V 3 bases and J 5 bases, with 13 bases left between them. Germline values: CDR1 MGHRA, CDR2 YSYEKL. The CDR3 covers 15 residues. A remark on this clone: Its specificity is unknown.

The method was immunoSEQ multiplex PCR; TCRdb's version includes in-frame clones alone and lacks a portion of them. The table records fewer than 110,000 clones, roughly 84% of them present only once. The sample consisted of peripheral blood, taken on day 0 of AZD1222 vaccination. The source is an adult in good health. The rearrangement uses TRBV4-1 and TRBJ2-2; D is possibly TRBD1 (5 bases). DNA of the CDR3: TGCGCCAGCAGCCAGATGGGGCAGGTAACCGGGGAGCTGTTTTTT. The encoded protein is CASSQMGQVTGELFF.